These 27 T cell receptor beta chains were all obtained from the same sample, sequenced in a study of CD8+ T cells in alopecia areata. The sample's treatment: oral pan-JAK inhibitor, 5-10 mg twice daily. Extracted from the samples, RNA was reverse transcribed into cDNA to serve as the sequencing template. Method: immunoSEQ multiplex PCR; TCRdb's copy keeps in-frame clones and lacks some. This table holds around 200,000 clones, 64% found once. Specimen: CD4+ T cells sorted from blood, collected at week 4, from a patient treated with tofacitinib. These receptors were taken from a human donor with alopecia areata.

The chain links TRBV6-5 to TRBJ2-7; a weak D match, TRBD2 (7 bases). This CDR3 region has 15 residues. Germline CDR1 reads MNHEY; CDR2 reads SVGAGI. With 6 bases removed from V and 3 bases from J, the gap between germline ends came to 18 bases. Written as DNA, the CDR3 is TGTGCCAGCAGAGCCGACCGGGGGGCCCACTACGAGCAGTACTTC. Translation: CASRADRGAHYEQYF.

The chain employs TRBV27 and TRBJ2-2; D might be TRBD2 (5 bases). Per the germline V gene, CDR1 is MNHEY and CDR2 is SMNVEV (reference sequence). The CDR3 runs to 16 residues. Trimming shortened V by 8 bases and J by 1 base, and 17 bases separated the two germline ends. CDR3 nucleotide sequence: TGTGCCAGCGGGGTTGGCCTAGCTATGAACACCGGGGAGCTGTTTTTT. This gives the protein CASGVGLAMNTGELFF.

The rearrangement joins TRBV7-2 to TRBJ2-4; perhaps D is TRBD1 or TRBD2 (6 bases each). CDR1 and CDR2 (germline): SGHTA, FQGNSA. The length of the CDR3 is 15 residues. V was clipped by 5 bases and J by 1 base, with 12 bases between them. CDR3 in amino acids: CASSPGGGAKNIQYF. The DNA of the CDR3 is TGTGCCAGCAGCCCCGGGGGCGGGGCCAAAAACATTCAGTACTTC.

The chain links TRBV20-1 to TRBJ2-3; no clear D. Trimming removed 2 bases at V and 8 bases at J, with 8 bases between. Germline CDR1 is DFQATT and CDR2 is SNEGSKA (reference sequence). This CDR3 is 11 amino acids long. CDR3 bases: TGCAGTGCTAGACCTGGCGGTACGCAGTATTTT. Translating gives CSARPGGTQYF.

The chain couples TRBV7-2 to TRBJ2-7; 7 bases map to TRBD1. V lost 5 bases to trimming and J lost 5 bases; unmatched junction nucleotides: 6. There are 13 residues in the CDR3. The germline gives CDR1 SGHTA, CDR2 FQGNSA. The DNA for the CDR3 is TGTGCCAGCAGCGGCCGACAGGGTGACGAGCAGTACTTC. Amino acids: CASSGRQGDEQYF.

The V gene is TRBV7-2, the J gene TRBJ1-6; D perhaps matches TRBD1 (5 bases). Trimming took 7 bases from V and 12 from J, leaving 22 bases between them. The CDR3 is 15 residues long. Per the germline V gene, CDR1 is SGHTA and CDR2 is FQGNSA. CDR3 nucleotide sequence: TGTGCCAGCACCAACCTCGGGGGGGGTATTGGACCCCTCCACTTT. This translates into CASTNLGGGIGPLHF.

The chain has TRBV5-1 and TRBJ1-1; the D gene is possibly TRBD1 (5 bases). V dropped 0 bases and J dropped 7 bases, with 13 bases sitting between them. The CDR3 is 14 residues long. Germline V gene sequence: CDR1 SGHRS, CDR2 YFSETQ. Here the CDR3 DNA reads TGCGCCAGCAGCTTGGTAGGGAGGGGAGATGAAGCTTTCTTT. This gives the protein CASSLVGRGDEAFF.

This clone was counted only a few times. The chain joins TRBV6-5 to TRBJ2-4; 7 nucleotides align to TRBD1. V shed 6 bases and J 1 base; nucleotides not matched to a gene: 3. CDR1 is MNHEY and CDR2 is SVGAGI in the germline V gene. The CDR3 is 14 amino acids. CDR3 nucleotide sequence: TGTGCCAGCAGACCACAGGGGGCCAAAAACATTCAGTACTTC. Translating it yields CASRPQGAKNIQYF.

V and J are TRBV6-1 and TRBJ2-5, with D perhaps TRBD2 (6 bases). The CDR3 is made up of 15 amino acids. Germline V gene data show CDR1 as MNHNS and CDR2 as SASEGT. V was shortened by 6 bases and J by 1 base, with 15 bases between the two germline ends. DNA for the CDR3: TGTGCCAGCAGCCGCCAGTCGGGACTCCAAGAGACCCAGTACTTC. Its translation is CASSRQSGLQETQYF.

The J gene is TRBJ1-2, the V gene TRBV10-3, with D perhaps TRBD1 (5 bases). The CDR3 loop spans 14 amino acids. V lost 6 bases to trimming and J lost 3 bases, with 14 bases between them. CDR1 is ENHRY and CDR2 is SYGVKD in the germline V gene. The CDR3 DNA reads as TGTGCCATCAGCAACCGGGACTGGGACTATGGCTACACCTTC. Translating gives CAISNRDWDYGYTF.

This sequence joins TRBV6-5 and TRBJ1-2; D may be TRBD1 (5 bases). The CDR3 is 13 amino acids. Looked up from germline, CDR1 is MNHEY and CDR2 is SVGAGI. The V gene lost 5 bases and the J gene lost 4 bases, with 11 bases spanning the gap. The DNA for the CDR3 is TGTGCCAGCAGTCAGCAGGGACTCTATGGCTACACCTTC. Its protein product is CASSQQGLYGYTF.

CDR3 region: CASSLWTGGRETQYF. In nucleotides, the CDR3 is TGTGCCAGCAGTTTGTGGACAGGGGGCAGAGAGACCCAGTACTTC. The chain is built from TRBV27 and TRBJ2-5, with 11 bases fitting TRBD1. This CDR3 has 15 amino acids. The V segment lost 3 bases and the J segment 4 bases; nucleotides outside the gene matches: 4. The germline V gene encodes CDR1 MNHEY and CDR2 SMNVEV (reference sequence).

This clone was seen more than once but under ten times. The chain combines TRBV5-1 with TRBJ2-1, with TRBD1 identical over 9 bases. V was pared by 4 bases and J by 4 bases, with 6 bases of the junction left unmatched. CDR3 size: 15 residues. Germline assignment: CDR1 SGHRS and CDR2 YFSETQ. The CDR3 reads CASSTTGTGYNEQFF. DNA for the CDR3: TGCGCCAGCAGCACGACCGGGACAGGGTACAATGAGCAGTTCTTC.

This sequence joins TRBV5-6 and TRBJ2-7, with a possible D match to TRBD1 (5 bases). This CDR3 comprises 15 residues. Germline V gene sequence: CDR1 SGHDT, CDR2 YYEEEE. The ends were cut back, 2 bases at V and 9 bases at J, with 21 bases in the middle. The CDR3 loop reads CASSFWGGERSGQYF. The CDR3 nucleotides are TGTGCCAGCAGCTTCTGGGGCGGAGAGAGGAGTGGGCAGTACTTC. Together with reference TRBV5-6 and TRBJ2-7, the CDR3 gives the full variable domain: DAGVTQSPTHLIKTRGQQVTLRCSPKSGHDTVSWYQQALGQGPQFIFQYYEEEERQRGNFPDRFSGHQFPNYSSELNVNALLLGDSALYLCASSFWGGERSGQYFGPGTRLTVT.

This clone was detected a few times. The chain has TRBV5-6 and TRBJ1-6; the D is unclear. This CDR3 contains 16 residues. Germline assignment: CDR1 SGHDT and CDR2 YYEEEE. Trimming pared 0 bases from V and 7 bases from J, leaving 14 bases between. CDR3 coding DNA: TGTGCCAGCAGCTTGGATCCTGTATCAAGGAATTCACCCCTCCACTTT. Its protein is CASSLDPVSRNSPLHF.

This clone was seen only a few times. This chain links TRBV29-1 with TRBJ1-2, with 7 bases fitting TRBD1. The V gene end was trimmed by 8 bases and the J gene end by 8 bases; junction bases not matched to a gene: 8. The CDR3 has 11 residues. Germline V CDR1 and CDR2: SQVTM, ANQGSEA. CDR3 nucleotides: TGCAGCCTTAGAGGGGGCGACGGCTACACCTTC. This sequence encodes CSLRGGDGYTF.

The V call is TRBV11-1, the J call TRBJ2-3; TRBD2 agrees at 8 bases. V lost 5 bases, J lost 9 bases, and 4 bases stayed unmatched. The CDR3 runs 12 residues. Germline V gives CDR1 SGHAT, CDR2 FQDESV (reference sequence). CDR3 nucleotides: TGTGCCAGCAGCGGGACTAGTATAACGCAGTATTTT. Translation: CASSGTSITQYF.

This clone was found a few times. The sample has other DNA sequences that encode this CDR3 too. The CDR3 spells CASSPGSYNEQFF. The DNA of the CDR3 is TGTGCCAGCAGCCCCGGGTCCTACAATGAGCAGTTCTTC. This sequence joins TRBV7-2 and TRBJ2-1; D gene unclear. V was pared by 5 bases and J by 1 base, with 6 bases between. This CDR3 contains 13 residues. The germline V gene has CDR1 SGHTA and CDR2 FQGNSA.

In DNA form, the CDR3 reads TGCGCCAGCAGTCAAATTGCAACAGGGATCGGGGAGCTGTTTTTT. Protein sequence: CASSQIATGIGELFF. The V call is TRBV23-1, the J call TRBJ2-2; tentative D call: TRBD1 (6 bases). TRBV23-1 is an open reading frame, and its role is uncertain. The length of the CDR3 is 15 residues. Trimming stripped 2 bases from V and 7 bases from J, with 14 bases between.

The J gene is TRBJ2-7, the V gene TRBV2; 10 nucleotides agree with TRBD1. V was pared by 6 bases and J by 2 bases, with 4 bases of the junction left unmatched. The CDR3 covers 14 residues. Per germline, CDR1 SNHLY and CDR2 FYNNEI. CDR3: CASRDRGTTYEQYF. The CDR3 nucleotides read TGTGCCAGCAGGGACAGGGGGACTACCTACGAGCAGTACTTC.

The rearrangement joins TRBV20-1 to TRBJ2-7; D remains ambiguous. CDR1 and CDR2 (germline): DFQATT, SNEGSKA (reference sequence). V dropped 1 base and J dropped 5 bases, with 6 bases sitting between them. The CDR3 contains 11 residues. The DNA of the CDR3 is TGCAGTGCTAGAGCCACGGACGAGCAGTACTTC. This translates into CSARATDEQYF.

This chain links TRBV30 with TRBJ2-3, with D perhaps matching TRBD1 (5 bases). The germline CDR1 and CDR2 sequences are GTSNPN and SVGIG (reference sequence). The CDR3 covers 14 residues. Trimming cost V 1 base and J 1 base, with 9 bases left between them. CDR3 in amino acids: CAWSGEGGTDTQYF. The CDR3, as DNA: TGTGCCTGGAGTGGGGAAGGGGGCACAGATACGCAGTATTTT.

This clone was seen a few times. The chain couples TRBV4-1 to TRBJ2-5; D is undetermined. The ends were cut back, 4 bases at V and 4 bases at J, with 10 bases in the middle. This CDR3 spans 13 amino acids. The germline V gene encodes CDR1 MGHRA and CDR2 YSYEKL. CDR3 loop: CASSPGTVETQYF. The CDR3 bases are TGCGCCAGCAGCCCGGGCACGGTAGAGACCCAGTACTTC.

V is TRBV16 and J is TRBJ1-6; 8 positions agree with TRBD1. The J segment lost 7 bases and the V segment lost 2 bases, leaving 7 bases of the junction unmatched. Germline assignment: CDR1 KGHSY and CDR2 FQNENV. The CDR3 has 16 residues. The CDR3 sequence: CASSQPDREPNSPLHF. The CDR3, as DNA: TGTGCCAGCAGCCAACCGGACAGGGAACCCAATTCACCCCTCCACTTT.

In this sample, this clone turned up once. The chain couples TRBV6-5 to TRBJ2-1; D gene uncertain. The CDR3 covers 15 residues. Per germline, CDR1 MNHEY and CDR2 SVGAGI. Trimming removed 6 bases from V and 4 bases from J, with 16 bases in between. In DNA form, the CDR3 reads TGTGCCAGCAGACAGTCCCCAACGAGGTACAATGAGCAGTTCTTC. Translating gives CASRQSPTRYNEQFF.

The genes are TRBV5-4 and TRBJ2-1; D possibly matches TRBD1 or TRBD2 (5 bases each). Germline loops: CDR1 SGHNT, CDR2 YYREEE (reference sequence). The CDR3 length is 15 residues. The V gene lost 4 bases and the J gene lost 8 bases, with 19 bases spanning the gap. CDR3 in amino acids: CASSQGTPAGDEQFF. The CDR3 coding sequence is TGTGCCAGCAGCCAAGGGACCCCAGCAGGCGATGAGCAGTTCTTC.

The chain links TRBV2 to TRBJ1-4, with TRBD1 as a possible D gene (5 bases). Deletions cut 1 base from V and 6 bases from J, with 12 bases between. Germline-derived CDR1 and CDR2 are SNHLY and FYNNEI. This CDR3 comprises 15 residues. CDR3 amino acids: CASSEGGRVDEKLFF. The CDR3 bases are TGTGCCAGCAGTGAAGGGGGGAGGGTGGATGAAAAACTGTTTTTT.